This passage covers 2 T cell receptor beta chains from one sample sequenced in a study of blood T cells in healthy people across ages. The authors ran a second PCR of 7 to 11 cycles using a sample-barcoded 5' primer and a J-beta primer mix. TCRdb passed the 5' RACE reads through MiXCR, listing each CDR3 protein once. Among roughly 1.6 million distinct CDR3 sequences listed, 30% to 35% were seen once. Material for sequencing was blood. The receptors derive from a woman in her 30s in good health.

This clonotype was counted a few times. The chain carries TRBV27 and TRBJ2-7; D might be TRBD2 (6 bases). The CDR3 runs 13 residues. The V gene lost 1 base and the J gene lost 7 bases, with 11 bases spanning the gap. Germline values: CDR1 MNHEY, CDR2 SMNVEV (reference sequence). The CDR3 loop reads CASSLWGGAEQYF. CDR3 bases: TGTGCCAGCAGTTTATGGGGCGGGGCGGAGCAGTACTTC.

The sample holds a few counts of this clonotype. J is TRBJ2-5 and V is TRBV19; 7 bases are shared with TRBD1. This CDR3 spans 14 amino acids. J lost 4 bases, V lost 6 bases, and 8 bases had no gene match. The germline V gene encodes CDR1 LNHDA and CDR2 SQIVND (reference sequence). The CDR3 bases are TGTGCCAGTAGCGGGACAGCGTTGGGAGAGACCCAGTACTTC. Translated: CASSGTALGETQYF.